The clone carrying this T cell receptor (beta chain) has at least ten counts. Antigen: not known. Each of the donors had around 10 milliliters of peripheral blood drawn into EDTA-treated Vacutainer tubes. PBMCs numbering at least 6.5 million were isolated per sample. Next came a second PCR, run for about 7 to 12 cycles, which used a sample-barcoded 5' primer along with a J-beta primer mix. TCRdb recomputed calls from the 5' RACE reads with MiXCR, one row per CDR3 protein. The data contain 920,000 or so distinct CDR3 sequences, 45% of them seen just once; the ten biggest clones take up approximately 17%. These data belong to a study of blood T cells in healthy people across ages. CDR1 is MGHDK and CDR2 is SYGVNS in the germline V gene. The CDR3 covers 15 residues. V was pared by 4 bases and J by 6 bases, with 7 bases of the junction left unmatched. Regarding the study as a whole: Older age went with lower TCR beta diversity per million T cells, in a roughly linear way. A greater number of naive CD4+ cells and higher diversity distinguished long-lived donors from aged donors.

The V gene is TRBV25-1, the J gene TRBJ1-4; 8 nucleotides match TRBD1. The specimen was blood. This receptor was taken from a woman aged 60-75 years in good health. The CDR3 spells CASSVQGVADEKLFF. The CDR3 DNA reads TGTGCCAGCAGTGTACAGGGGGTTGCGGATGAAAAACTGTTTTTT.